This section outlines one T cell receptor (beta chain) sequence together with its context. Its antigen is still unknown. Profiled with immunoSEQ multiplex PCR; TCRdb holds only in-frame clones, not every one. The sample lists tens of thousands of clones, 80% occurring once. Time point given: blood 2 weeks post-SBRT. Treatment reported: 15 Gy SBRT to primary tumor, nephrectomy 4 weeks later. Blood was sampled at baseline, 2 weeks and 4 weeks after SBRT. This entry belongs to a study of radiation and T cells in renal cell carcinoma. Overall study results and limits: Without pretreatment biopsies, baseline tumor clonotype presence was undetermined. Top tumor clonotypes rose in blood 2 weeks post-radiation, then contracted.

Looked up from germline, CDR1 is SGHVS and CDR2 is FNYEAQ. The CDR3 loop spans 15 amino acids. V dropped 5 bases and J dropped 0; count of bases not matched to a gene: 6. The specimen comprised blood, sampled from a patient whose treatment included radiotherapy and nephrectomy. The J gene is TRBJ1-2, the V gene TRBV7-6, with TRBD1 matching over 7 bases. The TCR comes from a woman between 65 and 79 years old with renal cell carcinoma. This CDR3 is CASSPDRVPNYGYTF. CDR3 coding DNA: TGTGCCAGCAGCCCAGACAGGGTCCCTAACTATGGCTACACCTTC.